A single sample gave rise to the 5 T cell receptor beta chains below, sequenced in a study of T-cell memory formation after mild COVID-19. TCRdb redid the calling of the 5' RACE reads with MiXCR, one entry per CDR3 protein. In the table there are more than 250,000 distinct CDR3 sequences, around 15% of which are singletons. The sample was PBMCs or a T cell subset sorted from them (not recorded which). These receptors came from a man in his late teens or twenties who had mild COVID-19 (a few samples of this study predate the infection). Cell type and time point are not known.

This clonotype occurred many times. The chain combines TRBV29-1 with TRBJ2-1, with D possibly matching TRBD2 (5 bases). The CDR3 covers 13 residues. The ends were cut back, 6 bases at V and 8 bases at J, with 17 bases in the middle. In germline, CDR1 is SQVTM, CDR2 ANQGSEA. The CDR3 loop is CSVPLGIAYEQFF. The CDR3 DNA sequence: TGCAGCGTACCCCTCGGGATAGCCTATGAGCAGTTCTTC.

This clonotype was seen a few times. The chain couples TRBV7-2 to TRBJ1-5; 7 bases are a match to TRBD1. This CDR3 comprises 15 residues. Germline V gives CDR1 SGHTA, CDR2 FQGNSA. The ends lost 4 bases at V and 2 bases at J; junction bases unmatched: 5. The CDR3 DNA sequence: TGTGCCAGCAGCTCACCCGACAGGGGCAATCAGCCCCAGCATTTT. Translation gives CASSSPDRGNQPQHF.

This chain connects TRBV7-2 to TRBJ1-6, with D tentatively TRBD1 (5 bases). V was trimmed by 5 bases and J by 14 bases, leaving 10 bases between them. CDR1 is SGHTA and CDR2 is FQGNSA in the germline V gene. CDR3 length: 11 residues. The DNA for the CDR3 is TGTGCCAGCAGCCAAGGGGCGACCCTCCACTTT. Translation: CASSQGATLHF.

Here the CDR3 reads CSAPPEGQPDTQYF. The CDR3 nucleotides read TGCAGTGCTCCCCCCGAGGGGCAACCAGATACGCAGTATTTT. This sequence joins TRBV20-1 and TRBJ2-3; tentatively, D is TRBD1 or TRBD2 (5 bases each). V was clipped by 5 bases and J by 4 bases, with 16 bases between them. Germline CDR1 DFQATT, CDR2 SNEGSKA (reference sequence). The CDR3 has 14 residues.

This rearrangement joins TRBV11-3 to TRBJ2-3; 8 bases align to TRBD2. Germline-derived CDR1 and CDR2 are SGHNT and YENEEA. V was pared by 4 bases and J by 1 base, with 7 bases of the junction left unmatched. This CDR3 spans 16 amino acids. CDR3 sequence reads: CASSSPAAGGTDTQYF. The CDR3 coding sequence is TGTGCCAGCAGCTCTCCAGCAGCGGGGGGCACAGATACGCAGTATTTT.